The T cell receptor beta chain described here comes from a study of beta chain features in type 1 diabetes. Note on this clone: The sample holds other DNA sequences that translate to the same CDR3.

Each of the CD4+ naive, central memory, regulatory and stem cell-like memory populations was sorted via CD45RO/CCR7/CD25/CD127/CD95/CD27. cDNA synthesis used the whole RNA isolate, giving expressed TCRB sequences. Some clones are missing from TCRdb's copy, which holds only in-frame ones; the method was immunoSEQ multiplex PCR. The sample carries about 470,000 clones, over 25% recorded once. The CDR3 length is 12 residues. In germline, CDR1 is SQVTM, CDR2 ANQGSEA. Trimming stripped 3 bases from V and 1 base from J, with 5 bases between. Sequenced material: naive CD4+ T cells from blood. The source of this sequence is a man younger than 35 in good health. This chain connects TRBV29-1 to TRBJ2-3, with D uncertain. The CDR3: CSVDSGTDTQYF. The CDR3 nucleotides are TGCAGCGTTGATTCCGGCACAGATACGCAGTATTTT.